Below are 30 T cell receptor beta chains sequenced from a single sample in a study of blood T cell repertoires in COVID-19 (TCRdb year 2020). Library preparation was by the immunoSEQ multiplex PCR assay. TCRdb took this table from immuneACCESS and kept in-frame rearrangements with V and J called. Such tables lack part of the clones; where checked against another copy, unresolved V genes explain under half of the gap, and the rest is unexplained. The sample yields 470,000 or so clones; 70% to 90% were counted once. The ten largest clonotypes hold approximately 2% of the sample. Sample: PBMCs or T cells enriched from blood (not recorded which). The source of these receptors is a woman under 30 with acute COVID-19.

The J gene is TRBJ1-4, the V gene TRBV18; 9 positions match TRBD1. Per the germline V gene, CDR1 is KGHSH and CDR2 is LQKENI. The ends lost 0 bases at V and 5 bases at J; junction bases unmatched: 10. The length of the CDR3 is 18 residues. The CDR3, as DNA: TGTGCCAGCTCACCACCGCGTACAGGGGGCGAAGTCAATGAAAAACTGTTTTTT. Protein product: CASSPPRTGGEVNEKLFF.

The genes are TRBV7-8 and TRBJ1-3; 7 positions match TRBD1. Trimming took 2 bases from V and 0 from J; bases not matched to a gene: 4. The CDR3 totals 16 residues. Germline assignment: CDR1 SGHVS and CDR2 FQNEAQ. CDR3 DNA sequence: TGTGCCAGCAGCTTATTTACAGGGGACTCTGGAAACACCATATATTTT. Amino acids: CASSLFTGDSGNTIYF.

This chain connects TRBV4-1 to TRBJ2-5; D unresolved. CDR3 length equals 15 residues. CDR1 MGHRA and CDR2 YSYEKL come from the germline V gene. The V end was cut by 0 bases, the J end by 2 bases, with 10 bases between. Here the CDR3 reads CASSQDPSLQETQYF. The CDR3, as DNA: TGCGCCAGCAGCCAAGATCCCAGTTTACAAGAGACCCAGTACTTC.

The chain links TRBV5-4 to TRBJ1-2, with D uncertain. Germline CDR1 and CDR2: SGHNT and YYREEE (reference sequence). The CDR3 length is 17 residues. The V end was cut by 4 bases, the J end by 0 bases, with 19 bases between. The CDR3 DNA reads as TGTGCCAGCAGCCAAAGCTATAGCGACATCTCTAACTATGGCTACACCTTC. This encodes CASSQSYSDISNYGYTF.

This clone was seen once. The chain couples TRBV5-4 to TRBJ2-3; 8 bases fit TRBD2. Germline-derived CDR1 and CDR2 are SGHNT and YYREEE (reference sequence). The J segment lost 2 bases and the V segment lost 4 bases, leaving 6 bases of the junction unmatched. The CDR3 spans 15 residues. CDR3 sequence (DNA): TGTGCCAGCAGCCCGAGCGGGGGCAACACAGATACGCAGTATTTT. It codes for CASSPSGGNTDTQYF.

This chain connects TRBV6-6 to TRBJ1-6; 7 positions match TRBD1. This CDR3 comprises 16 residues. V dropped 8 bases and J dropped 4; count of bases not matched to a gene: 11. Germline V gives CDR1 MNHNY, CDR2 SVGAGI (reference sequence). The CDR3 nucleotides read TGTGCCAGCTCAGGGGGGACCCTGCCGTATAATTCACCCCTCCACTTT. Translation gives CASSGGTLPYNSPLHF.

A single count supports this clone. V and J are TRBV27 and TRBJ1-6; 9 bases match TRBD1. CDR1 is MNHEY and CDR2 is SMNVEV in the germline V gene (reference sequence). V lost 8 bases and J lost 8; bases outside the gene matches: 4. The CDR3 covers 13 residues. Here the CDR3 reads CASRTGADSPLHF. The CDR3 DNA reads TGTGCCAGCCGGACAGGGGCGGATTCACCCCTCCACTTT.

This chain connects TRBV9 to TRBJ2-3, with D unresolved. The V gene lost 2 bases and the J gene lost 0 bases, with 13 bases spanning the gap. CDR3 size: 16 residues. Germline V CDR1 and CDR2: SGDLS, YYNGEE. CDR3 bases: TGTGCCAGCAGCGTCGTGGCAGGTGTCAGCACAGATACGCAGTATTTT. Translation gives CASSVVAGVSTDTQYF. The variable domain in full, with the rest retrieved from reference TRBV9 and TRBJ2-3, is DSGVTQTPKHLITATGQRVTLRCSPRSGDLSVYWYQQSLDQGLQFLIQYYNGEERAKGNILERFSAQQFPDLHSELNLSSLELGDSALYFCASSVVAGVSTDTQYFGPGTRLTVL.

This chain uses TRBV19 with TRBJ1-5; D may be TRBD1 (6 bases). This CDR3 has 16 amino acids. Trimming pared 0 bases from V and 3 bases from J, leaving 12 bases between. Germline V gene data show CDR1 as LNHDA and CDR2 as SQIVND (reference sequence). This CDR3 reads CASSIERQVNNQPQHF. CDR3 coding DNA: TGTGCCAGTAGTATAGAGAGACAGGTGAACAATCAGCCCCAGCATTTT.

CDR3 bases: TGTGCCAGCAGCTTGGGACTAGCGGGAGAGGGTGAGCAGTTCTTC. Its translation is CASSLGLAGEGEQFF. V and J are TRBV5-4 and TRBJ2-1, with 12 positions matching TRBD2. V was clipped by 0 bases and J by 9 bases; unmatched bases: 4. CDR3 length: 15 amino acids. The germline gives CDR1 SGHNT, CDR2 YYREEE (reference sequence).

CDR3 sequence: CASSLAGTSGQETQYF. The DNA for the CDR3 is TGTGCCAGCAGCTTAGCCGGAACTAGCGGGCAAGAGACCCAGTACTTC. This chain uses TRBV7-2 with TRBJ2-5; 9 positions agree with TRBD2. The germline V gene encodes CDR1 SGHTA and CDR2 FQGNSA. The CDR3 totals 16 residues. After removal of 0 bases from V and 2 bases from J, the junction contained 4 bases not matched to a gene.

The chain has TRBV27 and TRBJ1-1; TRBD1 agrees at 8 bases. Per germline, CDR1 MNHEY and CDR2 SMNVEV (reference sequence). After removal of 8 bases from V and 3 bases from J, the junction contained 8 bases not matched to a gene. There are 14 residues in the CDR3. The CDR3: CASLTQGAHTEAFF. CDR3 sequence (DNA): TGTGCCAGCCTAACTCAGGGGGCTCACACTGAAGCTTTCTTT.

The V gene is TRBV6-2 or TRBV6-3, the J gene TRBJ1-1; 8 nucleotides match TRBD1. This CDR3 has 13 residues. Germline loops: CDR1 MNHEY, CDR2 SVGEGT. V was pared by 4 bases and J by 5 bases, with 3 bases of the junction left unmatched. The CDR3 reads CASSSQGVTEAFF. For the CDR3, the DNA is TGTGCCAGCAGTTCACAGGGGGTAACTGAAGCTTTCTTT.

The genes are TRBV11-2 and TRBJ2-1; TRBD1 matches 7 bases. From germline, CDR1 is SGHAT and CDR2 FQNNGV. Germline trimming cut 7 bases from V and 10 bases from J; bases unmatched to any gene: 10. The CDR3 has 13 residues. The CDR3 reads CASNPGQPTEQFF. CDR3 nucleotides: TGTGCCAGCAACCCGGGACAGCCCACGGAGCAGTTCTTC. Full variable domain (rest looked up from reference TRBV11-2 and TRBJ2-1): EAGVAQSPRYKIIEKRQSVAFWCNPISGHATLYWYQQILGQGPKLLIQFQNNGVVDDSQLPKDRFSAERLKGVDSTLKIQPAKLEDSAVYLCASNPGQPTEQFFGPGTRLTVL.

V is TRBV3-1 (or the pseudogene TRBV3-2) and J is TRBJ1-6, with 7 bases lining up with TRBD1. Trimming took 6 bases from V and 6 from J; bases not matched to a gene: 5. This CDR3 comprises 14 residues. Germline CDR1 and CDR2: LGHDT and YNNKEL (reference sequence). CDR3 bases: TGTGCCAGCAGTACTGACAGGGCTAATTCACCCCTCCACTTT. It translates to CASSTDRANSPLHF.

The gene calls are TRBV27 and TRBJ1-2; a possible D gene is TRBD1 (6 bases). The CDR3 is made up of 17 amino acids. The V and J ends lost 5 bases and 4 bases respectively, with 23 bases between them. CDR1 is MNHEY and CDR2 is SMNVEV in the germline V gene (reference sequence). CDR3 amino acids: CASSPLTGTIGGYGYTF. The CDR3 nucleotides are TGTGCCAGCAGTCCATTAACAGGGACTATAGGGGGCTATGGCTACACCTTC.

This chain connects TRBV7-6 to TRBJ2-5; no firm D call. This CDR3 spans 15 amino acids. V gave up 0 bases and J gave up 1 base, with 9 bases separating them. Germline CDR1 reads SGHVS; CDR2 reads FNYEAQ. The chain's CDR3 is CASSLASQFQETQYF. CDR3 coding DNA: TGTGCCAGCAGCTTAGCGTCTCAGTTCCAAGAGACCCAGTACTTC.

This CDR3 reads CASSSRTGGNSPLHF. Written as DNA, the CDR3 is TGTGCCAGCAGTTCGCGGACAGGGGGTAATTCACCCCTCCACTTT. The genes are TRBV27 and TRBJ1-6; 10 nucleotides align to TRBD1. The CDR3 is 15 amino acids. J was trimmed by 6 bases and V by 4 bases; bases with no gene match: 3. The germline gives CDR1 MNHEY, CDR2 SMNVEV (reference sequence).

The chain carries TRBV5-1 and TRBJ2-7, with D maybe TRBD1 (6 bases). The CDR3 loop spans 15 amino acids. V lost 5 bases and J lost 7, with 22 bases in between. Germline V gene sequence: CDR1 SGHRS, CDR2 YFSETQ. The CDR3 sequence is CASSEGVSGTEEQYF. The CDR3 DNA is TGCGCCAGCAGTGAGGGGGTGTCTGGTACAGAAGAGCAGTACTTC.

A few counts support this clone. The V gene is TRBV3-1 (or the pseudogene TRBV3-2), the J gene TRBJ1-3; D is undetermined. The CDR3 has 15 residues. Trimming took off 0 bases at V and 3 bases at J, with 9 bases between the two ends. Germline loops: CDR1 LGHDT, CDR2 YNNKEL (reference sequence). The CDR3: CASSQERRVGNTIYF. CDR3 nucleotides: TGTGCCAGCAGCCAAGAGAGGCGGGTTGGAAACACCATATATTTT.

The chain employs TRBV10-3 and TRBJ1-2; possibly TRBD1 for D (5 bases). V dropped 2 bases and J dropped 4 bases, with 5 bases sitting between them. This CDR3 spans 12 amino acids. Germline-derived CDR1 and CDR2 are ENHRY and SYGVKD. This chain's CDR3 is CAISEDSYGYTF. In DNA form, the CDR3 reads TGTGCCATCAGTGAGGACAGCTATGGCTACACCTTC.

V usage is TRBV4-1 and J usage is TRBJ1-4, with D possibly TRBD1 on 6 matching bases. Germline V gene lookup returns CDR1 MGHRA and CDR2 YSYEKL. The CDR3 is 15 amino acids. Between the trimmed V and J ends, which lost 0 bases and 6 bases, there was a span of 11 bases. The CDR3 region is CASSQDLGGDEKLFF. CDR3 DNA: TGCGCCAGCAGCCAAGATCTAGGGGGGGATGAAAAACTGTTTTTT.

The CDR3 region has the DNA TGTGCCAGCAGCCAGCCGGGACAGGAGTCTAACTATGGCTACACCTTC. Amino acid sequence: CASSQPGQESNYGYTF. The chain combines TRBV7-8 with TRBJ1-2; 8 bases map to TRBD1. With V trimmed by 5 bases and J by 0 bases, 8 bases remained unmatched. This CDR3 spans 16 amino acids. Germline V gene lookup returns CDR1 SGHVS and CDR2 FQNEAQ. Full variable domain (missing parts from reference TRBV7-8 and TRBJ1-2): GAGVSQSPRYKVAKRGQDVALRCDPISGHVSLFWYQQALGQGPEFLTYFQNEAQLDKSGLPSDRFFAERPEGSVSTLKIQRTQQEDSAVYLCASSQPGQESNYGYTFGSGTRLTVV.

The rearrangement links TRBV27 to TRBJ1-2, with 9 positions matching TRBD1. After removal of 5 bases from V and 7 bases from J, the junction contained 8 bases not matched to a gene. The CDR3 loop spans 14 amino acids. The V gene's germline CDR1 is MNHEY and CDR2 SMNVEV (reference sequence). The CDR3 region is CASSPRTGVGGYTF. CDR3 in DNA: TGTGCCAGCAGTCCAAGGACAGGGGTAGGTGGCTACACCTTC.

This clone was seen a handful of times. The rearrangement links TRBV7-6 to TRBJ1-6; 7 nucleotides align to TRBD1. From germline, CDR1 is SGHVS and CDR2 FNYEAQ. CDR3 length: 15 amino acids. Trimming cost V 5 bases and J 7 bases; bases outside gene matches: 8. This CDR3 reads CASSQRQGVNSPLHF. CDR3 bases: TGTGCCAGCAGCCAGCGACAGGGTGTGAATTCACCCCTCCACTTT.

DNA for the CDR3: TGTGCCAGCAGCTCCCAGGGGGTGAACACTGAAGCTTTCTTT. Protein product: CASSSQGVNTEAFF. The rearrangement links TRBV7-9 to TRBJ1-1, with 7 positions matching TRBD1. With V trimmed by 4 bases and J by 0 bases, 2 bases remained unmatched. The CDR3 contains 14 residues. Per germline, CDR1 SEHNR and CDR2 FQNEAQ (reference sequence).

In nucleotides, the CDR3 is TGTGCCAGCAGAAACAGACAGGGAGTTATTTATGGCTACACCTTC. It specifies CASRNRQGVIYGYTF. The chain employs TRBV2 and TRBJ1-2; 7 positions agree with TRBD1. Trimming cost V 6 bases and J 5 bases; bases outside gene matches: 12. This CDR3 contains 15 residues. Germline CDR1 SNHLY, CDR2 FYNNEI.

V is TRBV7-8 and J is TRBJ2-7; D is ambiguous. V shed 5 bases and J shed 3 bases, with 17 bases lying between them. Germline V gene sequence: CDR1 SGHVS, CDR2 FQNEAQ. The CDR3 has 15 residues. The CDR3 region is CASSPRRSMFYEQYF. The CDR3 DNA sequence: TGTGCCAGCAGCCCGAGGCGGTCCATGTTCTACGAGCAGTACTTC.

The CDR3: CASSQETSGQETQYF. In DNA form, the CDR3 reads TGTGCCAGCAGCCAAGAAACTAGCGGTCAAGAGACCCAGTACTTC. This sequence joins TRBV4-2 and TRBJ2-5; 8 positions match TRBD2. Trimming took 0 bases from V and 2 from J; bases not matched to a gene: 2. The CDR3 runs to 15 residues. Per the germline V gene, CDR1 is LGHNA and CDR2 is YNFKEQ.

The V and J genes are TRBV19 and TRBJ1-2; D ambiguous. The CDR3 runs to 14 residues. Germline V CDR1 and CDR2: LNHDA, SQIVND (reference sequence). Trimming pared 2 bases from V and 3 bases from J, leaving 10 bases between. CDR3: CASSIPGSYYGYTF. For the CDR3, the DNA is TGTGCCAGTAGTATACCAGGCTCCTACTATGGCTACACCTTC.